This T cell receptor (beta chain) was obtained from a study of metastatic and nonmetastatic thyroid tumors. Study as a whole: Repertoire comparison spanned blood and tumor or nodule tissue of malignant and benign thyroid patients.

A remark on this clone: Its matching antigen is unknown.

Methods used by the authors: Clinicopathological groups of papillary thyroid cancer showed CDR3 differences that were used to build a distant-metastasis classifier. TCRdb reanalyzed the PCR reads via MiXCR. The V and J calls reflect TCRdb's pipeline rather than the authors' work. The table has 3,500 to 5,000 clones, under 35% seen once. Treatment of any kind had been given to no patient before thyroid surgery. The length of the CDR3 is 14 residues. Trimming removed 4 bases at V and 4 bases at J, with 13 bases between. Germline CDR1 SGHTA, CDR2 FQGNSA. Study-wide results and caveats: The reported finding was significantly higher TCR beta diversity in malignant thyroid tumors relative to benign nodules, in blood and tumor.

This clonotype was obtained from a female donor with papillary thyroid cancer or a benign thyroid nodule (not recorded which). Some clones in this sample may be carry-over from other donors' samples. The sequenced sample consisted of adjacent normal tissue. The chain recombines TRBV7-2 with TRBJ2-5, with unresolved D. CDR3 nucleotide sequence: TGTGCCAGCAGCTCCCCTTATCTAGGAGAGACCCAGTACTTC. Protein: CASSSPYLGETQYF.